This T cell receptor (beta chain) was recorded in a study of blood T cell repertoires in COVID-19. The wider study: Acute and convalescent COVID-19 specimens originated in the United States, Italy and Spain. PBMCs, B-cell-depleted T cells, or T cells were the source of the cDNA or gDNA that made up the material.

This clone has only a few counts. The germline V gene encodes CDR1 SGHNT and CDR2 YYREEE (reference sequence). The CDR3 sequence is 16 residues long. The trim removed 4 bases at V and 2 bases at J, leaving 6 bases unmatched. The authors' processing: The authors estimated nucleated cell counts from reference gene primer amplification. Produced via immunoSEQ multiplex PCR; TCRdb's table is partial and in-frame only. V and J calls and clone size come straight from that table; D and trimming were deduced from the DNA. Here the sample spans about 350,000 clones, around nine tenths being singletons. The origin of this receptor is a woman aged 18-29 years who had recovered from COVID-19. The sequenced sample was peripheral blood. The rearrangement uses TRBV5-4 and TRBJ1-4; 9 bases agree with TRBD1. CDR3 in DNA: TGTGCCAGCAGCGCCGGGACAGGGATCACTAATGAAAAACTGTTTTTT. Amino acids: CASSAGTGITNEKLFF.